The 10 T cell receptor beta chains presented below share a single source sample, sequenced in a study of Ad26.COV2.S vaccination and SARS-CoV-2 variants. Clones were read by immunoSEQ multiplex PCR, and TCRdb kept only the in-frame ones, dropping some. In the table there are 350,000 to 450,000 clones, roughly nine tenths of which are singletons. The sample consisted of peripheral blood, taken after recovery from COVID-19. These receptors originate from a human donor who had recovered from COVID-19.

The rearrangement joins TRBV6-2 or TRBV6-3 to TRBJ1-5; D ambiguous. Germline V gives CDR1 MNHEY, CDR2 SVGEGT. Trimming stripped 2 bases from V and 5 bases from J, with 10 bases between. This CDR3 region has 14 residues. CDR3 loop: CASSYRVEYQPQHF. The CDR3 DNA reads TGTGCCAGCAGTTACAGGGTGGAATATCAGCCCCAGCATTTT.

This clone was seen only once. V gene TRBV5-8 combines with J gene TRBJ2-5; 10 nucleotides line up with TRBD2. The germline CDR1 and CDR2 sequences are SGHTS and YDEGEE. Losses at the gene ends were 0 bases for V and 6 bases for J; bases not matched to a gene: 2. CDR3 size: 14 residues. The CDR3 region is CASSLEAGGKTQYF. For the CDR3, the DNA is TGTGCCAGCAGCTTGGAAGCGGGGGGGAAGACCCAGTACTTC.

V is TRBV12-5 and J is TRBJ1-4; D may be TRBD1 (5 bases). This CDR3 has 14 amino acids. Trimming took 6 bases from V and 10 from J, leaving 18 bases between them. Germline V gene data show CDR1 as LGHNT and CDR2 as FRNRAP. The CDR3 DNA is TGTGCTAGTGGGGGGGAGGACAATTTAAGAAAACTGTTTTTT. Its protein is CASGGEDNLRKLFF.

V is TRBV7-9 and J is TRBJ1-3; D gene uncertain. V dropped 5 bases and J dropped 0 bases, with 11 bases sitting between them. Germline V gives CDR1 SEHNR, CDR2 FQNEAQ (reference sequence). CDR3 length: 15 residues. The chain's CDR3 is CASSPSRDSGNTIYF. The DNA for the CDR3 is TGTGCCAGCAGCCCCTCTCGGGACTCTGGAAACACCATATATTTT.

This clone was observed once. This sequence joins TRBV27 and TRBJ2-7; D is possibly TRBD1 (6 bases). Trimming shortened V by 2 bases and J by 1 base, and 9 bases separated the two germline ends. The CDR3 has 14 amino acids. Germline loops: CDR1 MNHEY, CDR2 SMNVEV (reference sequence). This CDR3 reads CASSLRQGSYEQYF. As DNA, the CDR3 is TGTGCCAGCAGTTTAAGGCAGGGGTCCTACGAGCAGTACTTC.

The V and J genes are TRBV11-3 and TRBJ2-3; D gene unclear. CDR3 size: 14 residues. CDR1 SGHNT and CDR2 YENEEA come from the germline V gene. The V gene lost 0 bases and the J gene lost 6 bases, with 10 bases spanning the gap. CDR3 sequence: CASSLDRSVDTQYF. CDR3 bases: TGTGCCAGCAGCTTAGATCGGTCGGTGGATACGCAGTATTTT.

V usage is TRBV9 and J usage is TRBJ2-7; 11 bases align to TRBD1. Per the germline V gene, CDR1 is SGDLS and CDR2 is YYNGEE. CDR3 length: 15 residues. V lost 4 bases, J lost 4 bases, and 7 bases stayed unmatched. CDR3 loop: CASSLQGQGEYEQYF. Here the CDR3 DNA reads TGTGCCAGCAGCTTACAGGGACAGGGGGAATACGAGCAGTACTTC.

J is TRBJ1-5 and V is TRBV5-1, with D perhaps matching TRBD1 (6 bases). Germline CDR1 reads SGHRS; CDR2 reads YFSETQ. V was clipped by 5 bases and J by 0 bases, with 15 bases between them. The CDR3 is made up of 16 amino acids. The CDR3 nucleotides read TGCGCCAGCAGAGCGGGGGGCGGAAGTAGCAATCAGCCCCAGCATTTT. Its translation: CASRAGGGSSNQPQHF.

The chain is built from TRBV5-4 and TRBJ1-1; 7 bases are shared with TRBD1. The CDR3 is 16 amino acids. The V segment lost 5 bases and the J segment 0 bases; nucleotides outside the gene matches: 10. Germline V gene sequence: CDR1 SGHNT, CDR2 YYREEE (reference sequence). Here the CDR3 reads CASRSRQGEMNTEAFF. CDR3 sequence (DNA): TGTGCCAGCAGATCTAGACAGGGCGAAATGAACACTGAAGCTTTCTTT.

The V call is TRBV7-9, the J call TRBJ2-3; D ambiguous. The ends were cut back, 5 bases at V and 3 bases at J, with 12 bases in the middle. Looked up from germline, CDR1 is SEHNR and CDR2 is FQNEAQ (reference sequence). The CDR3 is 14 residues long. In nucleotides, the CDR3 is TGTGCCAGCAGCCCCTTCGGTGGGACAGATACGCAGTATTTT. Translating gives CASSPFGGTDTQYF.